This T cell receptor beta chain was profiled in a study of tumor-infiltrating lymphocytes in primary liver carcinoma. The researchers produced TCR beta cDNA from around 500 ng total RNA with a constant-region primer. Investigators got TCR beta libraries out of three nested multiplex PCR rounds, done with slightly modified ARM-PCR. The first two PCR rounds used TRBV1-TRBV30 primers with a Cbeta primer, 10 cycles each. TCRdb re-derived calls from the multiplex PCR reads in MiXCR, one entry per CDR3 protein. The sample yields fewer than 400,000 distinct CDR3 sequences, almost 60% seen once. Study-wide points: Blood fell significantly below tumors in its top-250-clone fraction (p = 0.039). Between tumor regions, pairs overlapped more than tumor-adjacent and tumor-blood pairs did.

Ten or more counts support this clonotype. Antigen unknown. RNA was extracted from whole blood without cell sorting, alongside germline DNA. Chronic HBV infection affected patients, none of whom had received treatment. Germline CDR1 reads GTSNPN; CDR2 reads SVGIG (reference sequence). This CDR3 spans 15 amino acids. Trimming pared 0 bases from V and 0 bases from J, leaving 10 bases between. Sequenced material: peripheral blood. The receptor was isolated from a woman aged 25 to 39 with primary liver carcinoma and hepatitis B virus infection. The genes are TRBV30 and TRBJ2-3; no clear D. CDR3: CAWSVILGSTDTQYF. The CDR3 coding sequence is TGTGCCTGGAGTGTGATCCTCGGGAGCACAGATACGCAGTATTTT.